The source of this T cell receptor (beta chain) is a study of early T cells in non-severe SARS-CoV-2 infection. This clonotype came up many times. The CDR3 is made up of 15 amino acids. In germline, CDR1 is DFQATT, CDR2 SNEGSKA (reference sequence). The junction had 5 bases not matched to a gene; V was cut back by 2 bases and J by 3 bases. TCRdb ran MiXCR on the 5' RACE reads and lists one entry per CDR3 protein. This sample has roughly 18,000 distinct CDR3 sequences, with more than 5% found just once. The chain has TRBV20-1 and TRBJ2-2; TRBD2 agrees at 8 bases. The sequencing sample was made of whole blood. The sequence came from an adult who was a healthcare worker with PCR-confirmed SARS-CoV-2 infection or an uninfected control (not recorded which). The CDR3 here is CSARFTGGYTGELFF. The CDR3 nucleotides are TGCAGTGCTAGATTCACGGGAGGGTACACCGGGGAGCTGTTTTTT.